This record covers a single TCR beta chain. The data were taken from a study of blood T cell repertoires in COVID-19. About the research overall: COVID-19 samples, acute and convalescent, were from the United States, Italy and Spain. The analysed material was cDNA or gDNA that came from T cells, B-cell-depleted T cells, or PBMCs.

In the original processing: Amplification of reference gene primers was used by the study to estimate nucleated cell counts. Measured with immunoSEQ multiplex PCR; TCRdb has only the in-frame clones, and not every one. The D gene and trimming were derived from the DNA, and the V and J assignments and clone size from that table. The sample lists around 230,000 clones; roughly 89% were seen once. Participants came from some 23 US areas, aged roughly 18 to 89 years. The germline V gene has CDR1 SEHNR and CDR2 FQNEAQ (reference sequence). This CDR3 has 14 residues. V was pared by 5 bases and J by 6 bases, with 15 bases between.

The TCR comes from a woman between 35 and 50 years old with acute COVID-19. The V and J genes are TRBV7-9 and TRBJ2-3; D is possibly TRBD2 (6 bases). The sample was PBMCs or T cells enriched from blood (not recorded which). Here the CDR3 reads CASSKRDFRDTQYF. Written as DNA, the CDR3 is TGTGCCAGCAGCAAACGGGACTTTCGGGATACGCAGTATTTT.